Following are 5 T cell receptor beta chains from one sample sequenced in a study of graft-versus-host responses after intestinal transplantation. Method: immunoSEQ multiplex PCR; TCRdb's copy keeps in-frame clones and lacks some. The sample lists about 6,700 clones; approximately 89% were seen once. The sequencing here drew on PBMCs, taken 83 days after transplant. The receptor source for this set is a human patient who received an intestinal transplant, so some T cells may come from the graft donor.

The chain employs TRBV2 and TRBJ2-7; D tentatively fits TRBD1 or TRBD2 (6 bases each). In germline, CDR1 is SNHLY, CDR2 FYNNEI. This CDR3 is built from 14 residues. The ends were cut back, 8 bases at V and 5 bases at J, with 19 bases in the middle. The DNA for the CDR3 is TGTGCCAGCGTAAAATCAGGGGAGGTCGACGAGCAGTACGTC. Its translation is CASVKSGEVDEQYV.

This clone occurred once. Germline is not matched at one junction end, which may reflect a read error. This chain uses TRBV7-7 with TRBJ2-5, with TRBD2 identical over 15 bases. CDR1 and CDR2 (germline): SSHAT, FNYEAQ (reference sequence). This CDR3 is 16 amino acids long. Written as DNA, the CDR3 is TGTGCTAGCAGCTTGGCCGGGACTAGCGGGGGGGAGACCCAGTACTTC. Encoded protein: CASSLAGTSGGETQYF.

Note on this clone: Different DNA sequences within this sample yield the same CDR3. The chain couples TRBV6-6 to TRBJ2-1; 8 nucleotides line up with TRBD1. V trimming: 5 bases; J trimming: 10 bases; junction bases outside the gene matches: 4. The CDR3 totals 12 residues. The germline V gene encodes CDR1 MNHNY and CDR2 SVGAGI (reference sequence). The CDR3 spells CASSDRGREQFF. The CDR3 DNA sequence: TGTGCCAGCAGTGACAGGGGACGAGAGCAGTTCTTC.

This chain links TRBV5-1 with TRBJ2-3, with TRBD2 matching over 13 bases. The CDR3 spans 17 residues. Per germline, CDR1 SGHRS and CDR2 YFSETQ. With V trimmed by 3 bases and J by 0 bases, 4 bases remained unmatched. CDR3 sequence: CASSSGLAGTSTDTQYF. DNA of the CDR3: TGCGCCAGCAGCTCGGGACTAGCGGGGACTAGCACAGATACGCAGTATTTT.

This clone has only one observation. The rearrangement joins TRBV9 to TRBJ2-3, with D hard to call. The CDR3 extends over 13 amino acids. V lost 0 bases and J lost 0, with 2 bases in between. The germline V gene has CDR1 SGDLS and CDR2 YYNGEE. DNA for the CDR3: TGTGCCAGCAGCGTAGGGAGCACAGATACGCAGTATTTT. Protein sequence: CASSVGSTDTQYF.